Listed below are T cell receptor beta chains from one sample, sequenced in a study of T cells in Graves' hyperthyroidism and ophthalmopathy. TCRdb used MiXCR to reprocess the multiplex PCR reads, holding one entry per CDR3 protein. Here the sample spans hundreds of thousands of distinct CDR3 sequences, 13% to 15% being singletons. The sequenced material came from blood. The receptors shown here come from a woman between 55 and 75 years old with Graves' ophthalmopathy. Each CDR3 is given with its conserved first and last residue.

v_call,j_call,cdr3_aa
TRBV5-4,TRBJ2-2,CASSLRIGASTGELFF
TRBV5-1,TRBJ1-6,CASSREGSGNSPLHF
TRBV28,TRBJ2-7,CASSPRGTPSYEQYF
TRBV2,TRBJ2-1,CARETSGSLTGEQFF
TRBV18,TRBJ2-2,CASSPIAARENTGELFF
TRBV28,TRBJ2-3,CASSAPGHTDTQYF
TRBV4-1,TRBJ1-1,CASSQGLQTEAFF
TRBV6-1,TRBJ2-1,CASRGLAGGRDEQFF
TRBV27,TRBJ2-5,CASSFATGGWETQYF
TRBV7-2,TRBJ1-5,CASSTGRTIPWPQHF
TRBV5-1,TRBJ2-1,CASSARTGGGEQFF
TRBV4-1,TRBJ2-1,CASSQGLAGNNEQFF
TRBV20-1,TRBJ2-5,CSATPGSQETQYF
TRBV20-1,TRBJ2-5,CSASSSGRARETQYF
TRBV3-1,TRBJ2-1,CASSQAETYNEQFF
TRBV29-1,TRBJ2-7,CSVVDRGFYEQYF
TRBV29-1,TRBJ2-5,CSVEDVIETQYF
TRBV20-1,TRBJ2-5,CSASLAVSWGETQYF
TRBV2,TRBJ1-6,CASSEGDSALTYNSPLHF
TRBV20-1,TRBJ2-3,CSASGRRSSTDTQYF
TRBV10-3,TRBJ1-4,CAISEMENEKLFF
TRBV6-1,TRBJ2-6,CASSYISESGANVLTF
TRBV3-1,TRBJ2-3,CASSQHRDRGTDTQYF
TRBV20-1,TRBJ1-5,CSARERFGGPADSNQPQHF
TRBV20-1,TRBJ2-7,CSARPGQGSNEQYF
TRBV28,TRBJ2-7,CASSQGQLFEQYF
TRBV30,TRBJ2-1,CAWTLAYNEQFF
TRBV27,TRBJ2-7,CASSLSSGITYEQYF
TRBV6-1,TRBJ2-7,CASSYRTSGRSYEQYF
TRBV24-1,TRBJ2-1,CATSDSGASYNEQFF
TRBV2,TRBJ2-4,CASTPGPEGLIQYF
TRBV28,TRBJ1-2,CASSRRGTGANYGYTF
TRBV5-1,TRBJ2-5,CASSLYLETQYF
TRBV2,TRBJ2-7,CASSSNGQGAFEQYF
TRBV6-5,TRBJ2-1,CASSYGRGLAGSYNEQFF
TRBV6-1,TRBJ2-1,CAIQNPGSSYNEQFF
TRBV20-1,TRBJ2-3,CSARDAGQGAADTQYF
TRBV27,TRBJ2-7,CASSPGLAGSAYEQYF
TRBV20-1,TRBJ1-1,CSARDGGQGNTEAFF
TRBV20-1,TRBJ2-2,CSARELAGNTGELFF
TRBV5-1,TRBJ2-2,CASSWVSGAAGELFF
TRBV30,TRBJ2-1,CAWSVLRRDEQFF
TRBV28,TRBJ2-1,CASSFPLAGRNNEQFF
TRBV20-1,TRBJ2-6,CSARKQGLAGGSGANVLTF
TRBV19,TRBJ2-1,CASSMGTIGEQFF
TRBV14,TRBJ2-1,CASSLWDSPYNEQFF
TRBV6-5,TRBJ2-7,CASSYSISYEQYF
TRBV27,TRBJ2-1,CASSFLAGGRPDEQFF
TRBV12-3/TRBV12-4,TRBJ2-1,CASTFRGWGSLGGEQFF
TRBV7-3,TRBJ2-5,CASNKERYQETQYF
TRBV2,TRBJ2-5,CASSDRVWDTRKETQYF
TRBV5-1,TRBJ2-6,CASSRDRGPGANVLTF
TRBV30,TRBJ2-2,CASRAWNTGELFF
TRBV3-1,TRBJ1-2,CASSQVGWAEDGYTF
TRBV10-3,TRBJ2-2,CAISEGDRAAGELFF